This passage covers 31 T cell receptor beta chains from one sample sequenced in a study of T cells after somatic rescue of genetic block. The protocol was immunoSEQ multiplex PCR, while the TCRdb copy is restricted to in-frame clones and leaves out a portion. The sample has approximately 100,000 clones; approximately 90% are singletons. Input material: peripheral blood mononuclear cells (PBMCs). All receptors come from a woman under 30.

The genes are TRBV19 and TRBJ1-1; 8 nucleotides agree with TRBD1. Germline CDR1 is LNHDA and CDR2 is SQIVND (reference sequence). V lost 7 bases and J lost 0; bases outside the gene matches: 10. The CDR3 spans 16 residues. Written as DNA, the CDR3 is TGTGCCAGTAAGCACCGGGACAGGATAATGAACACTGAAGCTTTCTTT. As protein: CASKHRDRIMNTEAFF. Together with reference TRBV19 and TRBJ1-1, the CDR3 gives the full variable domain: DGGITQSPKYLFRKEGQNVTLSCEQNLNHDAMYWYRQDPGQGLRLIYYSQIVNDFQKGDIAEGYSVSREKKESFPLTVTSAQKNPTAFYLCASKHRDRIMNTEAFFGQGTRLTVV.

This chain uses TRBV6-5 with TRBJ2-1; D is tentatively TRBD1 or TRBD2 (5 bases each). There are 15 residues in the CDR3. The V end was cut by 0 bases, the J end by 0 bases, with 6 bases between. Germline V CDR1 and CDR2: MNHEY, SVGAGI. The CDR3 here is CASSYSGTSYNEQFF. The CDR3, as DNA: TGTGCCAGCAGTTACTCGGGGACCTCCTACAATGAGCAGTTCTTC.

This sequence joins TRBV19 and TRBJ2-7; TRBD2 is a possible D gene (6 bases). The CDR3 is 15 amino acids. Trimming stripped 10 bases from V and 0 bases from J, with 19 bases between. Germline V CDR1 and CDR2: LNHDA, SQIVND (reference sequence). The CDR3 sequence is CATKGRRDYSYEQYF. In DNA, the CDR3 is TGTGCCACAAAAGGAAGGAGGGATTACTCCTACGAGCAGTACTTC.

This rearrangement joins TRBV19 to TRBJ2-3, with 10 bases lining up with TRBD2. Germline V CDR1 and CDR2: LNHDA, SQIVND (reference sequence). The J segment lost 6 bases and the V segment lost 6 bases, leaving 9 bases of the junction unmatched. This CDR3 comprises 15 residues. CDR3 bases: TGTGCCAGTAGCGACTCTAGCGGGAGTTGGGATACGCAGTATTTT. It is translated as CASSDSSGSWDTQYF.

The gene calls are TRBV9 and TRBJ1-5; no definite D call. There are 13 residues in the CDR3. V was shortened by 6 bases and J by 6 bases, with 13 bases between the two germline ends. Looked up from germline, CDR1 is SGDLS and CDR2 is YYNGEE. The CDR3 region has the DNA TGTGCCAGCACCCAAGAAGGGAGTCAGCCCCAGCATTTT. Its protein is CASTQEGSQPQHF.

The CDR3 sequence is CAIGNRQGAQDEQFF. The CDR3 coding sequence is TGTGCCATCGGAAACAGACAGGGGGCGCAGGATGAGCAGTTCTTC. The V gene is TRBV10-3, the J gene TRBJ2-1; TRBD1 matches at 10 bases. V was clipped by 8 bases and J by 8 bases; unmatched bases: 12. The V gene's germline CDR1 is ENHRY and CDR2 SYGVKD. CDR3 length equals 15 residues.

The J gene is TRBJ2-2, the V gene TRBV6-5; D ambiguous. V shed 0 bases and J shed 2 bases, with 10 bases lying between them. The CDR3 consists of 16 residues. Looked up from germline, CDR1 is MNHEY and CDR2 is SVGAGI. DNA of the CDR3: TGTGCCAGCAGTTACTCTGGGCCAGATAACACCGGGGAGCTGTTTTTT. As protein: CASSYSGPDNTGELFF.

The sample holds one count of this clone. The genes are TRBV27 and TRBJ1-4; the D gene is possibly TRBD1 (5 bases). V was trimmed by 2 bases and J by 2 bases, leaving 9 bases between them. Germline CDR1 is MNHEY and CDR2 is SMNVEV (reference sequence). This CDR3 is built from 15 residues. DNA of the CDR3: TGTGCCAGCAGTTTAGGCGGGGCGACTAATGAAAAACTGTTTTTT. It specifies CASSLGGATNEKLFF.

By sample fraction, this clone is medium-sized (0.01 to 0.1%). J is TRBJ2-7 and V is TRBV4-2; 7 bases fit TRBD2. V lost 0 bases, J lost 1 base, and 6 bases stayed unmatched. Germline V gene data show CDR1 as LGHNA and CDR2 as YNFKEQ. CDR3 size: 16 residues. The CDR3 region has the DNA TGTGCCAGCAGCCAAGACGGCACTAGCGCTTCCTACGAGCAGTACTTC. It encodes CASSQDGTSASYEQYF.

The genes are TRBV5-4 and TRBJ2-1, with TRBD1 matching over 9 bases. The CDR3 length is 15 residues. V lost 0 bases to trimming and J lost 6 bases; unmatched junction nucleotides: 4. CDR1 and CDR2 from the germline V gene are SGHNT and YYREEE (reference sequence). The CDR3 sequence: CASSLAGTGTNEQFF. The CDR3, as DNA: TGTGCCAGCAGCTTGGCTGGGACAGGGACCAATGAGCAGTTCTTC.

V and J are TRBV19 and TRBJ1-5; D remains unclear. CDR3 length equals 15 residues. V lost 3 bases, J lost 4 bases, and 13 bases lay in between. Germline V lookup: CDR1 LNHDA, CDR2 SQIVND (reference sequence). The CDR3: CASSILSSGNQPQHF. DNA for the CDR3: TGTGCCAGTAGTATTTTATCTTCGGGGAATCAGCCCCAGCATTTT.

The chain uses TRBV6-6 and TRBJ2-7; unclear D gene. V shed 5 bases and J shed 2 bases, with 7 bases lying between them. The CDR3 totals 12 residues. Germline assignment: CDR1 MNHNY and CDR2 SVGAGI (reference sequence). The DNA for the CDR3 is TGTGCCAGCAGTCCTACCCCCTACGAGCAGTACTTC. Residues: CASSPTPYEQYF.

The rearrangement links TRBV27 to TRBJ2-3; TRBD1 matches 7 bases. The CDR3 extends over 18 amino acids. Per the germline V gene, CDR1 is MNHEY and CDR2 is SMNVEV (reference sequence). V dropped 3 bases and J dropped 7; count of bases not matched to a gene: 19. The CDR3 DNA sequence: TGTGCCAGCAGTTTTGCCCCCCCCCGGACAGGTCCTTTAAATACGCAGTATTTT. Protein: CASSFAPPRTGPLNTQYF.

This chain links TRBV27 with TRBJ2-7, with a weak D call TRBD2 (6 bases). Germline V gene sequence: CDR1 MNHEY, CDR2 SMNVEV (reference sequence). The CDR3 has 15 residues. Trimming left V 6 bases short and J 2 bases short, with 17 bases between. CDR3 sequence reads: CASSKHSGTAYEQYF. CDR3 in DNA: TGTGCCAGCAGCAAACACTCCGGGACTGCCTACGAGCAGTACTTC.

The chain uses TRBV18 and TRBJ2-3; 7 nucleotides agree with TRBD2. Unmatched junction bases numbered 2, after V lost 5 bases and J lost 3 bases. The CDR3 is made up of 13 amino acids. Germline V gene sequence: CDR1 KGHSH, CDR2 LQKENI. The DNA of the CDR3 is TGTGCCAGCTCAGGCGGGGGTACAGATACGCAGTATTTT. Its protein is CASSGGGTDTQYF.

The chain uses TRBV11-2 and TRBJ1-1, with D possibly TRBD1 on 5 matching bases. The V end lost 3 bases, the J end lost 7 bases, and 9 bases lay between the germline ends. The CDR3 length is 12 residues. Germline V gene lookup returns CDR1 SGHAT and CDR2 FQNNGV. The CDR3 DNA follows: TGTGCCAGCAGCTTTATGGGGGGTGAAGCTTTCTTT. Its translation: CASSFMGGEAFF.

The J gene is TRBJ2-3, the V gene TRBV11-2; a weak D match, TRBD2 (7 bases). V lost 3 bases and J lost 4, with 14 bases in between. Per germline, CDR1 SGHAT and CDR2 FQNNGV. The CDR3 contains 15 residues. CDR3 nucleotide sequence: TGTGCCAGCAGCTTTGGGAGGGGGAGCCCAGATACGCAGTATTTT. It translates to CASSFGRGSPDTQYF.

V is TRBV6-6 and J is TRBJ2-2, with a tentative D call TRBD1 (5 bases). Deletions cut 7 bases from V and 2 bases from J, with 8 bases between. The germline V gene has CDR1 MNHNY and CDR2 SVGAGI (reference sequence). This CDR3 region has 13 residues. This CDR3 is CASKGANTGELFF. CDR3 sequence (DNA): TGTGCCAGCAAAGGGGCCAACACCGGGGAGCTGTTTTTT.

Details on this clone: Additional DNA sequences in this sample encode the identical CDR3. The rearrangement links TRBV28 to TRBJ2-2; D uncertain. CDR3 length: 12 amino acids. Per germline, CDR1 MDHEN and CDR2 SYDVKM. The ends were cut back, 6 bases at V and 0 bases at J, with 2 bases in the middle. CDR3 region: CASSPNTGELFF. The DNA for the CDR3 is TGTGCCAGCAGCCCGAACACCGGGGAGCTGTTTTTT.

This chain links TRBV5-1 with TRBJ2-7; 14 nucleotides match TRBD2. The CDR3 totals 16 residues. With V trimmed by 0 bases and J by 6 bases, 5 bases remained unmatched. Germline V gene lookup returns CDR1 SGHRS and CDR2 YFSETQ. This CDR3 is CASSLGGTSGSGEQYF. CDR3 nucleotides: TGCGCCAGCAGCTTGGGCGGGACTAGCGGGAGCGGCGAGCAGTACTTC.

J is TRBJ2-5 and V is TRBV5-4; D is perhaps TRBD2 (5 bases). Trimming shortened V by 5 bases and J by 5 bases, and 19 bases separated the two germline ends. The CDR3 contains 15 residues. From germline, CDR1 is SGHNT and CDR2 YYREEE (reference sequence). The CDR3 reads CASSSINGIRETQYF. DNA for the CDR3: TGTGCCAGCAGTTCCATAAACGGGATCCGGGAGACCCAGTACTTC.

This rearrangement joins TRBV28 to TRBJ2-7, with TRBD1 identical over 8 bases. This CDR3 has 13 residues. Trimming took 7 bases from V and 4 from J; bases not matched to a gene: 6. From germline, CDR1 is MDHEN and CDR2 SYDVKM. CDR3 bases: TGTGCCAGCATGCCAGGGGGCTTGTACGAGCAGTACTTC. As protein: CASMPGGLYEQYF.

The chain carries TRBV10-3 and TRBJ2-7; 9 bases align to TRBD2. The CDR3 spans 16 residues. V dropped 2 bases and J dropped 7; count of bases not matched to a gene: 12. Germline lookup yields CDR1 ENHRY and CDR2 SYGVKD. The CDR3 coding sequence is TGTGCCATCAGTGAGCCCCGATTAGCGGGAGTAGGTGAGCAGTACTTC. It yields the protein CAISEPRLAGVGEQYF.

This chain links TRBV28 with TRBJ2-6; possibly TRBD1 for D (5 bases). The CDR3 sequence is 13 residues long. V lost 8 bases and J 0 bases, leaving 5 bases between the germline ends. CDR1 and CDR2 (germline): MDHEN, SYDVKM. For the CDR3, the DNA is TGTGCCAGCGACAGCTCTGGGGCCAACGTCCTGACTTTC. The encoded protein is CASDSSGANVLTF. Using reference TRBV28 and TRBJ2-6 for the parts outside the CDR3, the full variable domain is DVKVTQSSRYLVKRTGEKVFLECVQDMDHENMFWYRQDPGLGLRLIYFSYDVKMKEKGDIPEGYSVSREKKERFSLILESASTNQTSMYLCASDSSGANVLTFGAGSRLTVL.

V is TRBV20-1 and J is TRBJ1-2; D remains unclear. V lost 1 base and J lost 8, with 8 bases in between. CDR3 length equals 11 residues. The V gene's germline CDR1 is DFQATT and CDR2 SNEGSKA (reference sequence). The CDR3 nucleotides are TGCAGTGCTAGAGGGAGGGCAGGCTACACCTTC. Translating gives CSARGRAGYTF.

V usage is TRBV15 and J usage is TRBJ1-2; maybe TRBD1 (6 bases). The germline V gene has CDR1 LNHNV and CDR2 YYDKDF (reference sequence). The V end was cut by 0 bases, the J end by 8 bases, with 13 bases between. This CDR3 has 14 residues. The CDR3 spells CATSRDGGAGGYTF. DNA of the CDR3: TGTGCCACCAGCAGAGACGGGGGCGCGGGCGGCTACACCTTC.

V is TRBV10-3 and J is TRBJ1-1; the D is unclear. The CDR3 has 14 residues. CDR1 ENHRY and CDR2 SYGVKD come from the germline V gene. The V end was cut by 0 bases, the J end by 4 bases, with 9 bases between. The CDR3 bases are TGTGCCATCAGTGAGTCGGGAGCGGGCACTGAAGCTTTCTTT. This codes for CAISESGAGTEAFF.

V gene TRBV18 combines with J gene TRBJ2-1, with a tentative D call TRBD2 (5 bases). The V end was cut by 2 bases, the J end by 3 bases, with 8 bases between. Per germline, CDR1 KGHSH and CDR2 LQKENI. This CDR3 is 14 amino acids long. CDR3 residues: CASSPEDFYNEQFF. As DNA, the CDR3 is TGTGCCAGCTCACCAGAGGACTTCTACAATGAGCAGTTCTTC.

V usage is TRBV11-3 and J usage is TRBJ2-5; 8 bases line up with TRBD1. The CDR3 is made up of 15 amino acids. Germline loops: CDR1 SGHNT, CDR2 YENEEA. J was trimmed by 1 base and V by 5 bases; bases with no gene match: 6. CDR3 DNA sequence: TGTGCCAGCAGCCCCAGGACAGGGCGCCAAGAGACCCAGTACTTC. Translated, it gives CASSPRTGRQETQYF.

CDR3 bases: TGTGCCAGCAGCGTAGGTAGGGATCTCAAAAACATTCAGTACTTC. This gives the protein CASSVGRDLKNIQYF. The gene calls are TRBV9 and TRBJ2-4, with D hard to call. This CDR3 is built from 15 residues. Germline V gene sequence: CDR1 SGDLS, CDR2 YYNGEE. The V gene lost 0 bases and the J gene lost 3 bases, with 10 bases spanning the gap. Supplemented by reference TRBV9 and TRBJ2-4, the full variable domain reads DSGVTQTPKHLITATGQRVTLRCSPRSGDLSVYWYQQSLDQGLQFLIQYYNGEERAKGNILERFSAQQFPDLHSELNLSSLELGDSALYFCASSVGRDLKNIQYFGAGTRLSVL.

The V and J genes are TRBV6-6 and TRBJ1-2; D uncertain. The CDR3 totals 13 residues. Germline CDR1 and CDR2: MNHNY and SVGAGI (reference sequence). Trimming stripped 2 bases from V and 3 bases from J, with 7 bases between. In DNA form, the CDR3 reads TGTGCCAGCAGTTACGGGCAGGACTATGGCTACACCTTC. Protein product: CASSYGQDYGYTF.